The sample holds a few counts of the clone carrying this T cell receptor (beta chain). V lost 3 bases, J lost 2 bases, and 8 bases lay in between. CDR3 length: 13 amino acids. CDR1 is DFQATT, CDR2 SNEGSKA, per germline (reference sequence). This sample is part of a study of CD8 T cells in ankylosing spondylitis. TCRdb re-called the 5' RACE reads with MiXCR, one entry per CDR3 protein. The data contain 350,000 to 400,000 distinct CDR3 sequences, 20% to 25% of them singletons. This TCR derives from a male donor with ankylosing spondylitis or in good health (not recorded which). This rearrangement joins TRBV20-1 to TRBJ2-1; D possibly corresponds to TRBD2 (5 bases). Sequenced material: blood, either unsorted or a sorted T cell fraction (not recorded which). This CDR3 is CSARRVTYNEQFF. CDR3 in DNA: TGCAGTGCTAGGAGGGTTACCTACAATGAGCAGTTCTTC.